The present T cell receptor (beta chain) was sequenced within a study of shared clonotypes between healthy human individuals. Libraries were prepared by immunoSEQ multiplex PCR; TCRdb keeps only in-frame clonotypes and omits some of them. The table has approximately 500,000 clones, more than 65% seen once; the top ten hold roughly an eighth. V gave up 6 bases and J gave up 7 bases; unmatched junction bases: 5. The CDR3 runs 14 residues. CDR1 is ENHRY and CDR2 is SYGVKD in the germline V gene. The chain links TRBV10-3 to TRBJ2-2; 10 nucleotides match TRBD2. This clonotype originated in a woman aged 35 to 49 in good health. Some clones in this sample may be carry-over from other donors' samples. Sequencing was carried out using PBMCs. Written as DNA, the CDR3 is TGTGCCATCAGGGAGCGGGAGGGCGACGGGGAGCTGTTTTTT. Amino acid sequence: CAIREREGDGELFF.